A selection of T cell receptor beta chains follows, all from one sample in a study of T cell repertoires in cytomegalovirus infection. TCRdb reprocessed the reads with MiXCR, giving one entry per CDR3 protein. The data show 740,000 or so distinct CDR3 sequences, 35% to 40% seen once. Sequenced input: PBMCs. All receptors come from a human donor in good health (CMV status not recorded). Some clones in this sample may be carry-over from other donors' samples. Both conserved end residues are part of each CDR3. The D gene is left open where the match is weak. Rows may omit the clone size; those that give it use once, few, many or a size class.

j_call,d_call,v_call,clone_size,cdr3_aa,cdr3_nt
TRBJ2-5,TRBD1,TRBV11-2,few,CASSTRTGEETQYF,TGTGCCAGCAGCACCCGGACAGGTGAAGAGACCCAGTACTTC
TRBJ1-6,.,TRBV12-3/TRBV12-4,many,CASRPGFSYNSPLHF,TGTGCCAGCAGGCCAGGGTTCTCCTATAATTCACCCCTCCACTTT
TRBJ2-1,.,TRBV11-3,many,CASSPKQGYNEQFF,TGTGCCAGCAGTCCAAAACAGGGTTACAATGAGCAGTTCTTC
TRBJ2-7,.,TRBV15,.,CATSTGGGQNEQYF,TGTGCCACCAGCACTGGGGGGGGGCAGAACGAGCAGTACTTC
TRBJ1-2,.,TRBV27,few,CASTPSTYGYTF,TGTGCCAGCACCCCTTCTACGTATGGCTACACCTTC
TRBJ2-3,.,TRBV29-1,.,CSVDTRIVADTQYF,TGCAGCGTCGACACTAGGATCGTGGCAGATACGCAGTATTTT
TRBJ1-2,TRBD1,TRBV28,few,CASSYRQGPQEGYTF,TGTGCCAGCAGCTACCGACAGGGACCCCAAGAGGGCTACACCTTC
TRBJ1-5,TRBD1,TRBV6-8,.,CASSSGGGLYQPQHF,TGTGCCAGCTCCAGTGGAGGGGGCTTGTATCAGCCCCAGCATTTT
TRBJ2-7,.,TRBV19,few,CASSYRNAYEQYF,TGTGCCAGTAGCTACAGAAACGCCTACGAGCAGTACTTC
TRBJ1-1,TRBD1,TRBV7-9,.,CASSDRDRNTEAFF,TGTGCCAGCAGCGACCGGGACAGGAACACTGAAGCTTTCTTT
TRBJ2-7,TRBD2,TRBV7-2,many,CASSFRSSGRLDEQYF,TGTGCCAGCAGCTTTCGATCTAGCGGGAGGTTGGACGAGCAGTACTTC
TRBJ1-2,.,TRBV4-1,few,CASSQDLFGQASSNYGYTF,TGCGCCAGCAGCCAAGATTTGTTCGGGCAGGCGTCCTCTAACTATGGCTACACCTTC
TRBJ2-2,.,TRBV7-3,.,CASSLRKGTANTGELFF,TGTGCCAGCAGCTTAAGGAAGGGGACCGCGAACACCGGGGAGCTGTTTTTT
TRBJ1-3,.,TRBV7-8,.,CASSLTRDPRGYYGNTIYF,TGTGCCAGCAGCTTAACGCGAGACCCACGGGGTTATTATGGAAACACCATATATTTT
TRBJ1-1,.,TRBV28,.,CASCLYTRGSDTEAFF,TGTGCCAGCTGTCTATACACCCGGGGGTCGGACACTGAAGCTTTCTTT
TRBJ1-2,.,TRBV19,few,CASSTQGDYGYTF,TGTGCCAGTAGTACGCAGGGCGACTATGGCTACACCTTC
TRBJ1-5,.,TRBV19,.,CASKKGEGNQPQHF,TGTGCCAGTAAAAAGGGTGAGGGCAATCAGCCCCAGCATTTT
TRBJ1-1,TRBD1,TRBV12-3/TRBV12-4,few,CASSSQGARITEAFF,TGTGCCAGCAGTTCTCAGGGGGCTAGGATCACTGAAGCTTTCTTT
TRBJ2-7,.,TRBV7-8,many,CASSVRTAVYEQYF,TGTGCCAGCAGCGTTAGAACGGCGGTCTACGAGCAGTACTTC
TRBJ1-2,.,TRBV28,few,CASSFNPMNYGYTF,TGTGCCAGCAGTTTTAACCCAATGAACTATGGCTACACCTTC
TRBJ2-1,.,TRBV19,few,CASSIGTGGSSSYNEQFF,TGTGCCAGTAGTATAGGGACTGGAGGCTCTAGCTCCTACAATGAGCAGTTCTTC
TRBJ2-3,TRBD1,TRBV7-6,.,CASSSGQESTDTQYF,TGTGCCAGCAGCTCCGGACAGGAAAGCACAGATACGCAGTATTTT
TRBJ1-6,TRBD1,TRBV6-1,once,CASSERGQIPLHF,TGTGCCAGCAGTGAACGGGGACAGATACCCCTCCACTTT
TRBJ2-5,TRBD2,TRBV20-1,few,CSARTSGRVETQYF,TGCAGTGCTAGAACTAGCGGGAGGGTGGAGACCCAGTACTTC
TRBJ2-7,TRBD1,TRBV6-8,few,CASSAGQDSYEQYF,TGTGCCAGCAGTGCGGGACAGGACTCCTACGAGCAGTACTTC
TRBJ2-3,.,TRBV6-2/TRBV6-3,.,CASSHPRGSDTQYF,TGTGCCAGCAGTCACCCCCGGGGGTCAGATACGCAGTATTTT
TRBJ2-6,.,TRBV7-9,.,CASSLKRAGTSGANVLTF,TGTGCCAGCAGCTTAAAGAGGGCAGGGACATCTGGGGCCAACGTCCTGACTTTC
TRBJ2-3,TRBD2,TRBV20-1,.,CSARRLAGTKVTDTQYF,TGCAGTGCTAGAAGACTAGCGGGAACCAAGGTTACAGATACGCAGTATTTT
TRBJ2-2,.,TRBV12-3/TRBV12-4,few,CASSSRTGSTGELFF,TGTGCCAGCAGCTCCAGGACGGGCAGCACCGGGGAGCTGTTTTTT
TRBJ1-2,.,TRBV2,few,CASSEGSPFYGYTF,TGTGCCAGCAGTGAAGGGAGTCCGTTTTATGGCTACACCTTC
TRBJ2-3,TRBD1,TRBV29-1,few,CSVEQGASLTDTQYF,TGCAGCGTTGAACAGGGGGCCTCCCTCACAGATACGCAGTATTTT
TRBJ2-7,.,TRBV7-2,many,CASSESREQYF,TGTGCCAGCAGCGAATCGAGGGAGCAGTACTTC
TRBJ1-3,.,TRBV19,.,CASRQGSAGNTIYF,TGTGCCAGTCGGCAGGGATCCGCTGGAAACACCATATATTTT
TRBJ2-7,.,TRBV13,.,CASSSAGYYEQYF,TGTGCCAGCAGCTCCGCAGGCTACTACGAGCAGTACTTC
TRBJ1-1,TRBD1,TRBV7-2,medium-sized,CASSLVQGLPNTEAFF,TGTGCCAGCAGCTTAGTACAGGGGCTACCGAACACTGAAGCTTTCTTT
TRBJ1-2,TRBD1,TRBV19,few,CASSRSGTDNYGYTF,TGTGCCAGTAGTAGATCCGGGACAGATAACTATGGCTACACCTTC
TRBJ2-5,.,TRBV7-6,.,CASSLFPSVQETQYF,TGTGCCAGCAGCTTATTTCCCTCCGTCCAAGAGACCCAGTACTTC
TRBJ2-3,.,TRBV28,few,CASSLLGGRSWDTQYF,TGTGCCAGCAGTTTACTTGGGGGGCGAAGTTGGGATACGCAGTATTTT
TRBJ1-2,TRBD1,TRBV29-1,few,CSGATGSYGYTF,TGCAGCGGGGCGACAGGGAGCTATGGCTACACCTTC
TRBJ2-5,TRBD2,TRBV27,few,CASRVGLDQETQYF,TGTGCCAGCAGAGTCGGACTAGACCAAGAGACCCAGTACTTC
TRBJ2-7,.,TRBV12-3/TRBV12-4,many,CASSFAVTYEQYF,TGTGCCAGCAGTTTTGCGGTAACCTACGAGCAGTACTTC
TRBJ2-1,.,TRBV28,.,CASSLTAGWNSEQFF,TGTGCCAGCAGTTTAACGGCGGGATGGAACAGTGAGCAGTTCTTC